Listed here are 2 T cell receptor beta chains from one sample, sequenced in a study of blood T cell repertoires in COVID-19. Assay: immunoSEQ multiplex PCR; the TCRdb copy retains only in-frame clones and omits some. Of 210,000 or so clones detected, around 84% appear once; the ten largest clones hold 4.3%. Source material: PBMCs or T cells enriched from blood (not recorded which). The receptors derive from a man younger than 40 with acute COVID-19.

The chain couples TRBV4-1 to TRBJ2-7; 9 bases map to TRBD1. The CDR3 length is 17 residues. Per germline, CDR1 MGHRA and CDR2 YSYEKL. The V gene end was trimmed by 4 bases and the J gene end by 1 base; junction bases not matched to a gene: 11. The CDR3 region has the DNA TGCGCCAGCAGCCCAGACGCACAGGGGGCTAGGTCCTACGAGCAGTACTTC. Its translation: CASSPDAQGARSYEQYF.

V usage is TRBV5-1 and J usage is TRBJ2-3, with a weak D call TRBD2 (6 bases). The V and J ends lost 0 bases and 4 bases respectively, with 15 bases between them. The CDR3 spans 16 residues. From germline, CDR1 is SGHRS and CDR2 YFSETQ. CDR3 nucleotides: TGCGCCAGCAGCTTGGCCGGGCGGGGATCTTCAGATACGCAGTATTTT. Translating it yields CASSLAGRGSSDTQYF.